The T cell receptor (beta chain) under discussion was sequenced for a study of blood T cell repertoires in COVID-19. Germline loops: CDR1 SEHNR, CDR2 FQNEAQ (reference sequence). The ends lost 1 base at V and 1 base at J; junction bases unmatched: 10. The CDR3 is 19 residues long. The method was immunoSEQ multiplex PCR; TCRdb's version includes in-frame clones alone and lacks a portion of them. The data hold roughly 120,000 clones, with roughly 80% observed a single time. This receptor was taken from a human donor in a cohort sampled during active COVID-19. Sequencing was done on a sample of peripheral blood. This chain connects TRBV7-9 to TRBJ1-2, with 12 bases aligning to TRBD1. The CDR3: CASSLEYGTGGPNNYGYTF. CDR3 sequence (DNA): TGTGCCAGCAGCTTAGAGTACGGGACAGGGGGCCCAAATAACTATGGCTACACCTTC. Combining the CDR3 with reference TRBV7-9 and TRBJ1-2 gives the whole variable domain DTGVSQNPRHKITKRGQNVTFRCDPISEHNRLYWYRQTLGQGPEFLTYFQNEAQLEKSRLLSDRFSAERPKGSFSTLEIQRTEQGDSAMYLCASSLEYGTGGPNNYGYTFGSGTRLTVV.